This is a list of T cell receptor beta chains from one sample in a study of T cell responses to AZD1222 COVID-19 vaccine. TCRdb's copy holds only in-frame clones and misses some; the assay was immunoSEQ multiplex PCR. Here the sample spans roughly 110,000 clones, roughly 90% being singletons. The source material was peripheral blood, sampled on day 0 of AZD1222 vaccination. These receptors were taken from an adult in good health. CDR3s include the opening cysteine and the closing phenylalanine or tryptophan. Fields, in order: clone size, J gene, D gene, V gene, CDR3 protein, CDR3 DNA. A D gene is named only where the DNA matches it firmly. Expanded clones get a size class; other rows say once, few or many, or leave the size out.

-,TRBJ2-1,-,TRBV6-5,CASSGWNEQFF,TGTGCCAGCTCAGGGTGGAATGAGCAGTTCTTC
-,TRBJ2-3,TRBD2,TRBV24-1,CATSLWYGASGSTDTQYF,TGTGCCACCAGTCTTTGGTACGGAGCTAGCGGGAGCACAGATACGCAGTATTTT
few,TRBJ2-7,-,TRBV7-2,CASSLEVVRYEQYF,TGTGCCAGCAGCTTAGAGGTTGTCAGATACGAGCAGTACTTC
-,TRBJ2-7,-,TRBV20-1,CSARNQVEQYF,TGCAGTGCTAGAAACCAGGTGGAGCAGTACTTC
-,TRBJ1-2,-,TRBV7-2,CASSPAQGQVYGYTF,TGTGCCAGCAGCCCGGCGCAGGGTCAGGTTTATGGCTACACCTTC
-,TRBJ1-5,-,TRBV19,CASSMVYGGDQPQHF,TGTGCCAGTAGTATGGTATACGGGGGGGACCAGCCCCAGCATTTT
-,TRBJ1-1,TRBD1,TRBV6-5,CASSSDRGGTEAFF,TGTGCCAGCAGCTCGGACAGGGGGGGTACTGAAGCTTTCTTT
-,TRBJ1-5,-,TRBV23-1,CASSQSLIRIGNQPQHF,TGCGCCAGCAGTCAGTCCCTCATTCGGATAGGAAATCAGCCCCAGCATTTT
few,TRBJ1-1,-,TRBV19,CASSDVAEAFF,TGTGCCAGTTCCGACGTAGCTGAAGCTTTCTTT
-,TRBJ1-5,-,TRBV4-2,CASSHYPPSNQPQHF,TGTGCCAGCAGTCATTATCCCCCTAGCAATCAGCCCCAGCATTTT